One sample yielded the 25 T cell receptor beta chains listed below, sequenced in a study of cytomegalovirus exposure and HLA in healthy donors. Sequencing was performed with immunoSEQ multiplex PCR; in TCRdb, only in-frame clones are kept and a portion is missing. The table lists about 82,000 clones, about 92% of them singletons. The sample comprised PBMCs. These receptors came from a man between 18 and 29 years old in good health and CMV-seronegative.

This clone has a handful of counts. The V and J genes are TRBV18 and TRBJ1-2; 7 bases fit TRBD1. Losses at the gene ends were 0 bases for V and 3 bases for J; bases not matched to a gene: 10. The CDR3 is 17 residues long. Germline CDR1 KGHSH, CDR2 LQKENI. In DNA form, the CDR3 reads TGTGCCAGCTCACCACCGATCTGGGACAGATCACACTATGGCTACACCTTC. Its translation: CASSPPIWDRSHYGYTF.

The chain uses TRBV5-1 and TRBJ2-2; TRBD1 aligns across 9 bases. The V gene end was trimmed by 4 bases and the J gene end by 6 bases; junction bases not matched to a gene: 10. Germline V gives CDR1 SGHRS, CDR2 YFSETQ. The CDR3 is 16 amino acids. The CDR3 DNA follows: TGCGCCAGCAGCGAACCCGGGACAGGGATGGCCGGGGAGCTGTTTTTT. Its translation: CASSEPGTGMAGELFF.

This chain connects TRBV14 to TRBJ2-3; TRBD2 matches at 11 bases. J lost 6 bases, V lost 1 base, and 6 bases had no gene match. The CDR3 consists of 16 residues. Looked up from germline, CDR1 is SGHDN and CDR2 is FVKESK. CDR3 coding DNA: TGTGCCAGCAGCCAAGGTACTAGCGGGAGTGTTGATACGCAGTATTTT. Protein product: CASSQGTSGSVDTQYF.

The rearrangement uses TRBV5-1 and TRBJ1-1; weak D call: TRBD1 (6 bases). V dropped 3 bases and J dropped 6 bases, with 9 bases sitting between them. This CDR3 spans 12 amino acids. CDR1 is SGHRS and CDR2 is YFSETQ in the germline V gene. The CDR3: CASSSNRAEAFF. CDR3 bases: TGCGCCAGCAGCTCCAACAGGGCTGAAGCTTTCTTT.

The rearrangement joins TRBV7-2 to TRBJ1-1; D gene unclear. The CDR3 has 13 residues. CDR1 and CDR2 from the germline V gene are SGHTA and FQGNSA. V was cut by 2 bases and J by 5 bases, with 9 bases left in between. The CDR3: CASSLLSRTEAFF. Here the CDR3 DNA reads TGTGCCAGCAGCTTATTATCGAGGACTGAAGCTTTCTTT.

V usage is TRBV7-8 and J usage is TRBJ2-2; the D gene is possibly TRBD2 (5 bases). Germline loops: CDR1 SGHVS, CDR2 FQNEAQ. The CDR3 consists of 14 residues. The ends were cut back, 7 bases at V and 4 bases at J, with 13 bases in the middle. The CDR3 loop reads CASMRVRGTGELFF. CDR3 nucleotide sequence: TGTGCCAGCATGAGGGTTCGTGGCACCGGGGAGCTGTTTTTT. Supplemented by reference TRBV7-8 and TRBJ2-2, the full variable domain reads GAGVSQSPRYKVAKRGQDVALRCDPISGHVSLFWYQQALGQGPEFLTYFQNEAQLDKSGLPSDRFFAERPEGSVSTLKIQRTQQEDSAVYLCASMRVRGTGELFFGEGSRLTVL.

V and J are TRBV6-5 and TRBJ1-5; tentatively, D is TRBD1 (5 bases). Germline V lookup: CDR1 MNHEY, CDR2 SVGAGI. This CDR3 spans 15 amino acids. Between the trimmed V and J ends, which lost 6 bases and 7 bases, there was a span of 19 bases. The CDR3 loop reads CASSHRRVDGQPQHF. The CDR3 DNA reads TGTGCCAGCAGCCACCGCAGGGTGGATGGACAGCCCCAGCATTTT.

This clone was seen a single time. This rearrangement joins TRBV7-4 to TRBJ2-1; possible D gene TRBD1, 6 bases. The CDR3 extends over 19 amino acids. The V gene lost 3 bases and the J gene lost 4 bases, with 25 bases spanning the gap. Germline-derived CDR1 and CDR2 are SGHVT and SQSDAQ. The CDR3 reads CASSLDVTGAFAYYNEQFF. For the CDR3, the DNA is TGTGCCAGCAGCTTGGATGTGACAGGAGCTTTCGCGTATTACAATGAGCAGTTCTTC.

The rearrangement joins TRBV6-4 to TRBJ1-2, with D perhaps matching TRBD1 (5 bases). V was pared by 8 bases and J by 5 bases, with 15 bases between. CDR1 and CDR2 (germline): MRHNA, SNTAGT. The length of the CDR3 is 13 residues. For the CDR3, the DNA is TGTGCCAGCTCGACAGCACTCTGGTATGGCTACACCTTC. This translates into CASSTALWYGYTF.

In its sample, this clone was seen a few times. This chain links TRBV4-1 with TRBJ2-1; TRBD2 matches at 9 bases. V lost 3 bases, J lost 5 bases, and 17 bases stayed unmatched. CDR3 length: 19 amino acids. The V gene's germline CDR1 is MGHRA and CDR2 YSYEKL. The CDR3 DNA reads TGCGCCAGCAGCCACCCCGGAATGATTTTGAGCGGGGGGCACAATGAGCAGTTCTTC. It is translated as CASSHPGMILSGGHNEQFF.

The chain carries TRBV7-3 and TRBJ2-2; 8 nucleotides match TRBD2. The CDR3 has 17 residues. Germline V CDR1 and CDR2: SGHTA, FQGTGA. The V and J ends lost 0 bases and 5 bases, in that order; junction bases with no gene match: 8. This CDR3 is CASSLTPPAGGTGELFF. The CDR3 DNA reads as TGTGCCAGCAGCTTAACGCCTCCGGCGGGAGGTACCGGGGAGCTGTTTTTT. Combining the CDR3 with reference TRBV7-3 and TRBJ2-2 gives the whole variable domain GAGVSQTPSNKVTEKGKYVELRCDPISGHTALYWYRQSLGQGPEFLIYFQGTGAADDSGLPNDRFFAVRPEGSVSTLKIQRTERGDSAVYLCASSLTPPAGGTGELFFGEGSRLTVL.

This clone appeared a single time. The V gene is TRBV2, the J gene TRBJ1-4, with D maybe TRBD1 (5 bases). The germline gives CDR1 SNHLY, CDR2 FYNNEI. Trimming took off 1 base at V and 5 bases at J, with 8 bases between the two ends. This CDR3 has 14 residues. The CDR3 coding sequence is TGTGCCAGCAGTGAAGGACAGCCCAATGAAAAACTGTTTTTT. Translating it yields CASSEGQPNEKLFF.

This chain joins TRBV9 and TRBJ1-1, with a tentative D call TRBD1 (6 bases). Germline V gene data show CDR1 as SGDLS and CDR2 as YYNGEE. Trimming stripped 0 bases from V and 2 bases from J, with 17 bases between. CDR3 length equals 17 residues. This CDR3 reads CASSVGGARGSNTEAFF. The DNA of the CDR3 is TGTGCCAGCAGCGTAGGGGGCGCTAGGGGGTCTAACACTGAAGCTTTCTTT.

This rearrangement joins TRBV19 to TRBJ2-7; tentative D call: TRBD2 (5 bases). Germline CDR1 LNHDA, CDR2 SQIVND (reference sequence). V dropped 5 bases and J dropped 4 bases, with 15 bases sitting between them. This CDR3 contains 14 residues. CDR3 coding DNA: TGTGCCAGTAGTCTGGCGGGCGCAACGTACGAGCAGTACTTC. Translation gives CASSLAGATYEQYF.

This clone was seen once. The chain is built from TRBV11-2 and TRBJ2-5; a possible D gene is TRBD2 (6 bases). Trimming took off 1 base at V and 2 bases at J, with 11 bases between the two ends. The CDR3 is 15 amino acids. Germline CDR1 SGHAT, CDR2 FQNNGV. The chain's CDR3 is CASSLGNSGQETQYF. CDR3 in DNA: TGTGCCAGCAGCTTAGGAAATAGCGGACAAGAGACCCAGTACTTC. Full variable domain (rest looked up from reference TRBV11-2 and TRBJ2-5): EAGVAQSPRYKIIEKRQSVAFWCNPISGHATLYWYQQILGQGPKLLIQFQNNGVVDDSQLPKDRFSAERLKGVDSTLKIQPAKLEDSAVYLCASSLGNSGQETQYFGPGTRLLVL.

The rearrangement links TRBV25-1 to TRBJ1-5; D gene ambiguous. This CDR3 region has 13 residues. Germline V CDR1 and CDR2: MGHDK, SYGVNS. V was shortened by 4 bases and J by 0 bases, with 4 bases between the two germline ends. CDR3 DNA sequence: TGTGCCAGCAGTGGAGCTAGCAATCAGCCCCAGCATTTT. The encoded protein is CASSGASNQPQHF. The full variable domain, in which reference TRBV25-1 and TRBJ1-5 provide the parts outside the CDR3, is EADIYQTPRYLVIGTGKKITLECSQTMGHDKMYWYQQDPGMELHLIHYSYGVNSTEKGDLSSESTVSRIRTEHFPLTLESARPSHTSQYLCASSGASNQPQHFGDGTRLSIL.

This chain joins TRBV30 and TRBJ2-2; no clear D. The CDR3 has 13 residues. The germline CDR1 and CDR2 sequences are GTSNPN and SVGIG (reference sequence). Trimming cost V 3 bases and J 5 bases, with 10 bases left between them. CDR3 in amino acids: CAWRAARTGELFF. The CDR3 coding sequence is TGTGCCTGGAGAGCCGCGAGGACCGGGGAGCTGTTTTTT.

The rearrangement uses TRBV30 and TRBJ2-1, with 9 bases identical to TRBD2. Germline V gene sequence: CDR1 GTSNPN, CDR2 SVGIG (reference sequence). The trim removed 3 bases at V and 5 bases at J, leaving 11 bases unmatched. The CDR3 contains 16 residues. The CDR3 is CAWRGGLAGPHNEQFF. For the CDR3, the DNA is TGTGCCTGGAGGGGTGGGCTAGCGGGACCACACAATGAGCAGTTCTTC.

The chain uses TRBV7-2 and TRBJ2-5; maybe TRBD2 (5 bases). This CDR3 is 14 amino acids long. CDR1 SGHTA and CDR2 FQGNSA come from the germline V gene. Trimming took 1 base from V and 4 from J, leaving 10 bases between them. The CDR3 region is CASSLGWRRETQYF. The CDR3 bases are TGTGCCAGCAGCTTAGGGTGGAGGCGAGAGACCCAGTACTTC.

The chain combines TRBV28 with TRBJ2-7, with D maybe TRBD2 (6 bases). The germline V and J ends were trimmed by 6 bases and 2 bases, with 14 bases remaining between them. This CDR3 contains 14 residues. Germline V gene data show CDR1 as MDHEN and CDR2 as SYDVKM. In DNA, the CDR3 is TGTGCCAGCAGGTCCGGGACGGGAGCCTACGAGCAGTACTTC. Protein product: CASRSGTGAYEQYF.

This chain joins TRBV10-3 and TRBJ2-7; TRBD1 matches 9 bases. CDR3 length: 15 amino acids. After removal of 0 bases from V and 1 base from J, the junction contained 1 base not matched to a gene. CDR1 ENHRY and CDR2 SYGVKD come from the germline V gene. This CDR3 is CAISESGTGSYEQYF. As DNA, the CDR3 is TGTGCCATCAGTGAGTCCGGGACAGGGTCCTACGAGCAGTACTTC.

The CDR3 DNA follows: TGTGCCAGCAGTTTCGCCGGTACTGGAAACACCATATATTTT. Protein product: CASSFAGTGNTIYF. V is TRBV27 and J is TRBJ1-3; D gene uncertain. The CDR3 runs to 14 residues. Germline V CDR1 and CDR2: MNHEY, SMNVEV (reference sequence). Trimming shortened V by 3 bases and J by 2 bases, and 8 bases separated the two germline ends.

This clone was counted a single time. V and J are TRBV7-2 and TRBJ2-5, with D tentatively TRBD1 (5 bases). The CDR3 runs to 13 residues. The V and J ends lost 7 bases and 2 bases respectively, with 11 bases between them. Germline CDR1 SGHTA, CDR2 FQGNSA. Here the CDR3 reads CASTWTPQETQYF. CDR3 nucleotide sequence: TGTGCCAGCACCTGGACACCTCAAGAGACCCAGTACTTC.

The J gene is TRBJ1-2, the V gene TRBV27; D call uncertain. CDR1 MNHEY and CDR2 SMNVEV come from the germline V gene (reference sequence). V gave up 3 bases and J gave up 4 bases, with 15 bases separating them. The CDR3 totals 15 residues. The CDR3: CASSLSGPPPYGYTF. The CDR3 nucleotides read TGTGCCAGCAGTTTGAGTGGGCCCCCCCCCTATGGCTACACCTTC.

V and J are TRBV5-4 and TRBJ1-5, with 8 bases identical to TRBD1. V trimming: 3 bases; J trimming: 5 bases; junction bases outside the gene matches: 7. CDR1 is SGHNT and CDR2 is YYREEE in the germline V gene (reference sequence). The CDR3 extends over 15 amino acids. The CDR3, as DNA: TGTGCCAGCAGCTCTGGACAGGGCTCGGATCAGCCCCAGCATTTT. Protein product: CASSSGQGSDQPQHF.